The 26 T cell receptor beta chains below come from one sample, sequenced in a study of naive and memory T cell subsets. Findings of the study overall: A few larger clonotypes appeared in naive repertoires, especially CD8, possibly memory cells re-expressing CD45RA.

These receptors' targets are unknown. An equimolar mix of two oligonucleotides served as the beta constant-region primer for TRBC1 and TRBC2. Nested alpha and beta constant-region primers with the SP2 primer drove four PCR rounds on ligated cDNA. Using its own MiXCR run on the UMI-ligation and nested PCR reads, TCRdb lists one record per CDR3 protein. The sample contains roughly 150,000 distinct CDR3 sequences, approximately 22% of which appear only once. Material: naive CD4+ T cells from blood. The source is a human donor in good health.

This chain uses TRBV7-2 with TRBJ1-2; D might be TRBD1 (6 bases). Trimming removed 1 base at V and 2 bases at J, with 8 bases between. CDR1 and CDR2 from the germline V gene are SGHTA and FQGNSA. The CDR3 is made up of 14 amino acids. CDR3 DNA: TGTGCCAGCAGCTTAGTTAGGGGGAACTATGGCTACACCTTC. Amino acids: CASSLVRGNYGYTF. Full variable domain (remainder filled in from reference TRBV7-2 and TRBJ1-2): GAGVSQSPSNKVTEKGKDVELRCDPISGHTALYWYRQSLGQGLEFLIYFQGNSAPDKSGLPSDRFSAERTGGSVSTLTIQRTQQEDSAVYLCASSLVRGNYGYTFGSGTRLTVV.

This clonotype was observed a handful of times. The chain combines TRBV19 with TRBJ2-7, with 8 nucleotides matching TRBD1. There are 16 residues in the CDR3. The germline CDR1 and CDR2 sequences are LNHDA and SQIVND (reference sequence). V gave up 3 bases and J gave up 3 bases; unmatched junction bases: 10. The CDR3 DNA follows: TGTGCCAGTAGTATTGGTCCGGGACAGGAGTACTACGAGCAGTACTTC. Its translation is CASSIGPGQEYYEQYF.

The chain combines TRBV12-3 or TRBV12-4 with TRBJ1-5; 9 bases match TRBD1. This CDR3 has 18 residues. With 3 bases clipped from V and 2 bases from J, the junction kept 11 bases outside the gene matches. CDR3 sequence: CASSFGTDRGVGNQPQHF. Here the CDR3 DNA reads TGTGCCAGCAGTTTTGGCACGGACAGGGGAGTAGGCAATCAGCCCCAGCATTTT.

V usage is TRBV28 and J usage is TRBJ2-3; D perhaps matches TRBD1 (5 bases). The CDR3 extends over 13 amino acids. The germline V and J ends were trimmed by 3 bases and 6 bases, with 10 bases remaining between them. Germline loops: CDR1 MDHEN, CDR2 SYDVKM. The CDR3 here is CASSFRVWDTQYF. CDR3 nucleotide sequence: TGTGCCAGCAGTTTCAGGGTTTGGGATACGCAGTATTTT.

The sample holds many counts of this clonotype. V gene TRBV7-2 combines with J gene TRBJ2-3, with 7 bases fitting TRBD2. The CDR3 runs 17 residues. With V trimmed by 5 bases and J by 0 bases, 11 bases remained unmatched. Germline CDR1 reads SGHTA; CDR2 reads FQGNSA. This chain's CDR3 is CASSRWEGLLSTDTQYF. The CDR3 DNA reads TGTGCCAGCAGCCGATGGGAGGGCCTCTTAAGCACAGATACGCAGTATTTT.

This clonotype has ten or more counts. V gene TRBV5-1 combines with J gene TRBJ1-1; 8 positions match TRBD1. The CDR3 loop spans 14 amino acids. Germline V lookup: CDR1 SGHRS, CDR2 YFSETQ. V lost 0 bases and J lost 4; bases outside the gene matches: 2. Written as DNA, the CDR3 is TGCGCCAGCAGCTTGGCAGGGGGCCTCACTGAAGCTTTCTTT. Protein sequence: CASSLAGGLTEAFF.

This clonotype appeared a few times. V gene TRBV7-2 combines with J gene TRBJ2-7, with 11 bases fitting TRBD1. CDR3 length equals 15 residues. Germline trimming cut 2 bases from V and 9 bases from J; bases unmatched to any gene: 9. In germline, CDR1 is SGHTA, CDR2 FQGNSA. Here the CDR3 reads CASSLSRTGGLPQYF. As DNA, the CDR3 is TGTGCCAGCAGCTTATCCCGGACAGGGGGCCTCCCGCAGTACTTC.

The chain employs TRBV2 and TRBJ2-1; the D gene could be TRBD1 or TRBD2 (5 bases each). Between the trimmed V and J ends, which lost 6 bases and 5 bases, there was a span of 20 bases. Germline loops: CDR1 SNHLY, CDR2 FYNNEI. The CDR3 is made up of 16 amino acids. The chain's CDR3 is CASRAARGLGDNEQFF. The CDR3 bases are TGTGCCAGCAGGGCCGCCCGGGGCCTGGGTGACAATGAGCAGTTCTTC.

The chain is built from TRBV20-1 and TRBJ2-3; D remains ambiguous. There are 12 residues in the CDR3. Per germline, CDR1 DFQATT and CDR2 SNEGSKA (reference sequence). The V end was cut by 2 bases, the J end by 4 bases, with 7 bases between. As DNA, the CDR3 is TGCAGTGCTAGATTAGTCGCAGATACGCAGTATTTT. Translation: CSARLVADTQYF.

The rearrangement links TRBV20-1 to TRBJ1-6; tentatively, D is TRBD1 (5 bases). Germline values: CDR1 DFQATT, CDR2 SNEGSKA (reference sequence). V lost 6 bases and J 10 bases, leaving 19 bases between the germline ends. The CDR3 runs 14 residues. The CDR3 DNA reads TGCAGTGCAACGGGACTAACGGCTGAATCACCCCTCCACTTT. Protein product: CSATGLTAESPLHF.

The table lists this clonotype with a few counts. The CDR3 region has the DNA TGTGCCATGGGGACAGCGAACACCGGGGAGCTGTTTTTT. It encodes CAMGTANTGELFF. The rearrangement links TRBV6-2 or TRBV6-3 to TRBJ2-2; TRBD1 aligns across 7 bases. The CDR3 totals 13 residues. Germline values: CDR1 MNHEY, CDR2 SVGEGT. Losses at the gene ends were 10 bases for V and 0 bases for J; bases not matched to a gene: 2.

This clonotype came up a few times. The chain employs TRBV3-1 and TRBJ2-7; D is unresolved. This CDR3 has 11 amino acids. The germline V gene encodes CDR1 LGHDT and CDR2 YNNKEL (reference sequence). V lost 1 base and J 6 bases, leaving 4 bases between the germline ends. The CDR3 loop is CASSQVGEQYF. CDR3 sequence (DNA): TGTGCCAGCAGCCAAGTCGGCGAGCAGTACTTC.

The J gene is TRBJ1-2, the V gene TRBV11-2; TRBD1 is a possible D gene (5 bases). Germline-derived CDR1 and CDR2 are SGHAT and FQNNGV. V shed 1 base and J shed 4 bases, with 10 bases lying between them. There are 14 residues in the CDR3. The CDR3 spells CASSLAREGYGYTF. CDR3 bases: TGTGCCAGCAGCTTAGCCAGGGAGGGCTATGGCTACACCTTC.

This clonotype occurred once. This chain connects TRBV10-3 to TRBJ1-1; D is unclear. From germline, CDR1 is ENHRY and CDR2 SYGVKD. Trimming took off 3 bases at V and 5 bases at J, with 7 bases between the two ends. The CDR3 runs 12 residues. This CDR3 is CAISDRGTEAFF. The CDR3, as DNA: TGTGCCATCAGTGATCGGGGAACTGAAGCTTTCTTT.

CDR3 sequence (DNA): TGTGCCAGCCCGCCCCCCGGGACAGCCAAACAAGAGACCCAGTACTTC. The encoded protein is CASPPPGTAKQETQYF. J is TRBJ2-5 and V is TRBV28; 7 bases are shared with TRBD1. CDR3 length: 16 amino acids. Germline V gives CDR1 MDHEN, CDR2 SYDVKM. J gave up 2 bases and V 8 bases, and 14 bases lay outside the gene matches.

This CDR3 reads CASSLVSGNIQYF. CDR3 nucleotides: TGTGCCAGCAGCTTAGTCAGTGGAAACATTCAGTACTTC. The genes are TRBV7-2 and TRBJ2-4; no firm D call. CDR1 and CDR2 (germline): SGHTA, FQGNSA. This CDR3 is built from 13 residues. V was shortened by 1 base and J by 6 bases, with 7 bases between the two germline ends.

The chain has TRBV5-5 and TRBJ2-5; D perhaps matches TRBD1 (6 bases). Looked up from germline, CDR1 is SGHKS and CDR2 is YYEKEE (reference sequence). V was cut by 5 bases and J by 1 base, with 12 bases left in between. The CDR3 length is 14 residues. In DNA, the CDR3 is TGTGCCAGCAGTATAGGGGGAGTCCAAGAGACCCAGTACTTC. Translated, it gives CASSIGGVQETQYF.

In its sample, this clonotype was seen a few times. The rearrangement links TRBV29-1 to TRBJ1-2, with D hard to call. The CDR3 has 12 residues. V was shortened by 7 bases and J by 3 bases, with 12 bases between the two germline ends. Germline CDR1 reads SQVTM; CDR2 reads ANQGSEA. The CDR3 spells CSGVRADYGYTF. DNA for the CDR3: TGCAGCGGCGTCCGGGCTGACTATGGCTACACCTTC.

In its sample, this clonotype was seen many times. The chain recombines TRBV24-1 with TRBJ2-1; no clear D gene. CDR3 length equals 12 residues. Germline V gene lookup returns CDR1 KGHDR and CDR2 SFDVKD. V lost 5 bases and J lost 2, with 3 bases in between. The CDR3 protein is CATSGTYNEQFF. The CDR3 DNA sequence: TGTGCCACCAGTGGCACCTACAATGAGCAGTTCTTC.

This clonotype was counted only a few times. The CDR3 DNA reads as TGTGCCAGCAGTTTAGGCGCTTCCAAAAACATTCAGTACTTC. As protein: CASSLGASKNIQYF. The rearrangement uses TRBV28 and TRBJ2-4, with D hard to call. This CDR3 is built from 14 residues. The V end lost 2 bases, the J end lost 2 bases, and 7 bases lay between the germline ends. The V gene's germline CDR1 is MDHEN and CDR2 SYDVKM.

The rearrangement uses TRBV4-3 and TRBJ2-1; D is unclear. Germline CDR1 is LGHNA and CDR2 is YSLEER. Trimming took 0 bases from V and 0 from J, leaving 15 bases between them. The CDR3 sequence is 18 residues long. As DNA, the CDR3 is TGCGCCAGCAGCCAAGATCCGGATCAGGTAAACTCCTACAATGAGCAGTTCTTC. Translating it yields CASSQDPDQVNSYNEQFF.

V is TRBV7-2 and J is TRBJ1-4, with a possible D match to TRBD1 (5 bases). Trimming took off 5 bases at V and 8 bases at J, with 12 bases between the two ends. In germline, CDR1 is SGHTA, CDR2 FQGNSA. The length of the CDR3 is 13 residues. The CDR3 is CASSPRGVEKLFF. The CDR3, as DNA: TGTGCCAGCAGCCCGCGGGGGGTGGAAAAACTGTTTTTT.

The sample holds a few counts of this clonotype. The V gene is TRBV20-1, the J gene TRBJ2-1; 12 nucleotides align to TRBD2. The CDR3 spans 18 residues. V lost 5 bases, J lost 4 bases, and 15 bases stayed unmatched. Germline-derived CDR1 and CDR2 are DFQATT and SNEGSKA (reference sequence). The CDR3 bases are TGCAGTGCTTACCCGACTAGCGGGAGACAAAATAGGTACAATGAGCAGTTCTTC. Its translation: CSAYPTSGRQNRYNEQFF.

The V gene is TRBV7-9, the J gene TRBJ2-1; the match to TRBD2 covers 13 bases. The germline gives CDR1 SEHNR, CDR2 FQNEAQ (reference sequence). V shed 8 bases, J shed 4 bases, and the junction held 5 bases outside the gene matches. This CDR3 contains 15 residues. The CDR3 nucleotides read TGTGCCAGCGGACGACTAGCGGGAGGTTACAATGAGCAGTTCTTC. Translating gives CASGRLAGGYNEQFF.

The chain uses TRBV28 and TRBJ1-5; TRBD1 is a possible D gene (6 bases). This CDR3 contains 13 residues. Trimming took 5 bases from V and 9 from J, leaving 14 bases between them. CDR1 is MDHEN, CDR2 SYDVKM, per germline. The CDR3 loop reads CASSRKGGWPQHF. In DNA form, the CDR3 reads TGTGCCAGCAGTCGCAAGGGGGGCTGGCCCCAGCATTTT.

This clonotype was seen a handful of times. The chain is built from TRBV20-1 and TRBJ2-7; perhaps D is TRBD1 or TRBD2 (5 bases each). The germline CDR1 and CDR2 sequences are DFQATT and SNEGSKA (reference sequence). This CDR3 spans 15 amino acids. Trimming cost V 1 base and J 0 bases, with 13 bases left between them. The CDR3 reads CSARGDARSSYEQYF. In DNA, the CDR3 is TGCAGTGCTAGAGGGGACGCGAGGAGCTCCTACGAGCAGTACTTC.